This entry concerns a single T cell receptor (beta chain). One end of the junction fails to match germline, which may point to a read error. The data were taken from a study of blood T cell repertoires in COVID-19. Study overall: The United States, Italy and Spain provided the acute and convalescent COVID-19 samples.

CDR1 and CDR2 from the germline V gene are GTSNPN and SVGIG (reference sequence). There are 13 residues in the CDR3. Sequencing used immunoSEQ multiplex PCR; TCRdb keeps in-frame clones, though not all of them. Of 490,000 or so clones listed, approximately 90% are singletons. Residents of approximately 25 US areas, aged 18 to 89 years, made up the participants. Self-reported history from a screening survey and questionnaire set each donor's cohort. The rearrangement uses TRBV30 and TRBJ1-3; D uncertain. The sequenced sample was PBMCs or T cells enriched from blood (not recorded which). The TCR was taken from a woman aged 40 to 49 who had recovered from COVID-19. The CDR3 bases are TGTGCCTGGAGTGTACGAAGTTGGAACCGTCCTAGTTTT. Protein: CAWSVRSWNRPSF.